Presented here are 8 T cell receptor beta chains from one specimen sequenced in a study of monozygotic twins with inflammatory bowel disease. Using the 5' RACE reads, TCRdb records one entry per CDR3 protein without DNA. Its listing shows approximately 200,000 distinct CDR3 sequences. Sequencing was performed on blood. These receptors all come from a human donor with ulcerative colitis or Crohn's disease, or a healthy co-twin of an affected twin (not recorded which).

The chain employs TRBV6-5 and TRBJ1-3; TCRdb names TRBD1, which stays unverified in the absence of DNA. Germline V gives CDR1 MNHEY, CDR2 SVGAGI. The CDR3 runs to 13 residues. CDR3 sequence reads: CASSYSPRNTIYF.

The J gene is TRBJ1-1, the V gene TRBV7-2. The CDR3 is 14 amino acids. Germline CDR1 is SGHTA and CDR2 is FQGNSA. This chain's CDR3 is CASSLAPGSTEAFF.

The chain couples TRBV28 to TRBJ2-7; TCRdb proposes TRBD1, but this gene call is untestable without DNA. Germline loops: CDR1 MDHEN, CDR2 SYDVKM. The length of the CDR3 is 13 residues. CDR3 amino acids: CASGQPIRWEQYF.

V is TRBV5-1 and J is TRBJ1-1. The CDR3 contains 13 residues. The germline CDR1 and CDR2 sequences are SGHRS and YFSETQ. CDR3: CASSPPENTEAFF.

The chain uses TRBV6-5 and TRBJ1-2; the D gene TCRdb calls, TRBD1, cannot be checked with no DNA. Germline values: CDR1 MNHEY, CDR2 SVGAGI. This CDR3 spans 14 amino acids. CDR3 amino acids: CASSYSDSIYGYTF.

The CDR3 protein is CAWSILGAGYEQYF. The chain recombines TRBV30 with TRBJ2-7; TCRdb proposes TRBD1, but this gene call is untestable without DNA. The CDR3 spans 14 residues. The V gene's germline CDR1 is GTSNPN and CDR2 SVGIG (reference sequence).

V usage is TRBV7-2 and J usage is TRBJ2-7; there is no DNA to check the TCRdb D call of TRBD1. The CDR3 contains 13 residues. From germline, CDR1 is SGHTA and CDR2 FQGNSA. The chain's CDR3 is CASSPPDRYEQYF.

The rearrangement links TRBV12-3 or TRBV12-4 to TRBJ1-1. The CDR3 sequence is 16 residues long. CDR3 residues: CASSLGGLRVGTEAFF.